This T cell receptor (beta chain) originates from a study of blood T cell repertoires in COVID-19. For the study at large: Acute and convalescent COVID-19 samples came from the United States, Italy and Spain.

Germline-derived CDR1 and CDR2 are SQVTM and ANQGSEA. Trimming cost V 7 bases and J 2 bases; bases outside gene matches: 4. This CDR3 has 13 residues. Sequencing used immunoSEQ multiplex PCR; TCRdb keeps in-frame clones, though not all of them. This sample has tens of thousands of clones, with about 83% found just once. Sequencing input: peripheral blood. The sequence derives from a young man with acute or convalescent COVID-19. This chain links TRBV29-1 with TRBJ2-5, with 10 bases lining up with TRBD1. The CDR3 region has the DNA TGCAGCGCTGACAGGGGGCGGCAAGAGACCCAGTACTTC. Its protein is CSADRGRQETQYF.